A single sample gave rise to the 32 T cell receptor beta chains below, sequenced in a study of CD8 T cells in Susac syndrome. The RNA input was about 0.45 to 1 ug, and it was reverse transcribed with random hexamers. TCRdb recomputed calls from the immunoSEQ multiplex PCR reads with MiXCR, one row per CDR3 protein. The sample lists roughly 140,000 distinct CDR3 sequences; roughly 95% were seen once. What was sequenced was CD8+ T cells from PBMCs. These receptors were taken from a human donor with multiple sclerosis.

The chain uses TRBV30 and TRBJ2-3, with 7 bases that match TRBD1. Germline CDR1 GTSNPN, CDR2 SVGIG (reference sequence). With 5 bases clipped from V and 4 bases from J, the junction kept 6 bases outside the gene matches. The CDR3 sequence is 13 residues long. This CDR3 reads CAWASGQSDTQYF. The CDR3 DNA sequence: TGTGCCTGGGCCTCGGGACAGTCAGATACGCAGTATTTT.

This chain links TRBV30 with TRBJ2-7, with 8 positions matching TRBD1. Germline CDR1 reads GTSNPN; CDR2 reads SVGIG (reference sequence). This CDR3 has 15 amino acids. With 1 base clipped from V and 3 bases from J, the junction kept 8 bases outside the gene matches. For the CDR3, the DNA is TGTGCCTGGAGTGATCAACGACAGGGGTTCTACGAGCAGTACGTC. Translated, it gives CAWSDQRQGFYEQYV.

V usage is TRBV12-3 or TRBV12-4 and J usage is TRBJ1-1, with 9 nucleotides matching TRBD1. CDR3 length: 14 residues. V shed 6 bases, J shed 1 base, and the junction held 3 bases outside the gene matches. The CDR3 region has the DNA TGTGCCAGCAGCTTGACAGGGGGGAACACTGAAGCTTTCTTT. It yields the protein CASSLTGGNTEAFF.

There are a few counts of this clonotype. The chain couples TRBV3-1 to TRBJ2-7; weak D call: TRBD1 (5 bases). V was pared by 1 base and J by 2 bases, with 6 bases between. The CDR3 extends over 13 amino acids. CDR1 and CDR2 (germline): LGHDT, YNNKEL (reference sequence). The CDR3 here is CASSQGQTYEQYF. The CDR3, as DNA: TGTGCCAGCAGCCAAGGACAGACCTACGAGCAGTACTTC.

The chain is built from TRBV3-1 and TRBJ2-6; D is undetermined. Per germline, CDR1 LGHDT and CDR2 YNNKEL (reference sequence). The V end was cut by 4 bases, the J end by 0 bases, with 7 bases between. The CDR3 runs to 15 residues. CDR3 nucleotide sequence: TGTGCCAGCAGCCGGGCCTCCTCTGGGGCCAACGTCCTGACTTTC. Translation gives CASSRASSGANVLTF.

V usage is TRBV24-1 and J usage is TRBJ2-5; D tentatively reads TRBD1 or TRBD2 (5 bases each). Trimming cost V 6 bases and J 5 bases, with 15 bases left between them. The CDR3 covers 14 residues. CDR1 and CDR2 from the germline V gene are KGHDR and SFDVKD. CDR3 amino acids: CATSTSGAVETQYF. CDR3 sequence (DNA): TGTGCCACCAGTACTAGTGGGGCTGTGGAGACCCAGTACTTC.

The rearrangement links TRBV9 to TRBJ2-3; D ambiguous. The ends were cut back, 0 bases at V and 2 bases at J, with 10 bases in the middle. Germline lookup yields CDR1 SGDLS and CDR2 YYNGEE. The CDR3 is 15 amino acids. The CDR3 nucleotides are TGTGCCAGCAGCGTAGACCCTGCAATCACAGATACGCAGTATTTT. Protein product: CASSVDPAITDTQYF.

This rearrangement joins TRBV6-5 to TRBJ2-5, with D possibly TRBD1 on 5 matching bases. The germline V gene encodes CDR1 MNHEY and CDR2 SVGAGI. Trimming took 2 bases from V and 5 from J, leaving 15 bases between them. The CDR3 length is 15 residues. The CDR3 region is CASSYRARVGETQYF. CDR3 sequence (DNA): TGTGCCAGCAGTTACAGGGCCAGGGTCGGGGAGACCCAGTACTTC.

The CDR3 region is CAWSAGSGELFF. The CDR3, as DNA: TGTGCCTGGAGTGCTGGATCCGGGGAGCTGTTTTTT. The chain joins TRBV30 to TRBJ2-2, with unresolved D. V was clipped by 1 base and J by 6 bases, with 6 bases between them. CDR3 length equals 12 residues. Per the germline V gene, CDR1 is GTSNPN and CDR2 is SVGIG (reference sequence).

J is TRBJ2-3 and V is TRBV27; TRBD1 might be the D (5 bases). CDR3 length: 15 residues. Trimming took 6 bases from V and 5 from J, leaving 18 bases between them. The germline V gene has CDR1 MNHEY and CDR2 SMNVEV (reference sequence). The chain's CDR3 is CASSLGVPLGDTQYF. In DNA, the CDR3 is TGTGCCAGCAGCCTAGGGGTCCCCCTTGGAGATACGCAGTATTTT.

This clonotype has a single count. This CDR3 is CSARMRGTFYNEQFF. In DNA, the CDR3 is TGCAGTGCTAGAATGCGGGGTACGTTTTACAATGAGCAGTTCTTC. V is TRBV20-1 and J is TRBJ2-1; D possibly corresponds to TRBD2 (6 bases). The CDR3 has 15 amino acids. Trimming stripped 2 bases from V and 4 bases from J, with 15 bases between. Germline V gene sequence: CDR1 DFQATT, CDR2 SNEGSKA (reference sequence).

The genes are TRBV2 and TRBJ1-5; a weak D match, TRBD1 (6 bases). The CDR3 contains 15 residues. Trimming took 3 bases from V and 2 from J, leaving 11 bases between them. Germline CDR1 SNHLY, CDR2 FYNNEI. This CDR3 is CASSDSRGGNQPQHF. The CDR3 DNA reads as TGTGCCAGCAGTGATAGTAGGGGGGGCAATCAGCCCCAGCATTTT.

The V gene is TRBV2, the J gene TRBJ2-6; 8 bases match TRBD2. The V and J ends lost 7 bases and 2 bases, in that order; junction bases with no gene match: 13. CDR3 length: 18 residues. CDR1 and CDR2 from the germline V gene are SNHLY and FYNNEI. The CDR3 loop reads CASKRVPGGPAGANVLTF. DNA for the CDR3: TGTGCCAGCAAGAGGGTACCGGGGGGGCCGGCTGGGGCCAACGTCCTGACTTTC. The full variable domain, with the rest looked up from reference TRBV2 and TRBJ2-6, is EPEVTQTPSHQVTQMGQEVILRCVPISNHLYFYWYRQILGQKVEFLVSFYNNEISEKSEIFDDQFSVERPDGSNFTLKIRSTKLEDSAMYFCASKRVPGGPAGANVLTFGAGSRLTVL.

The chain couples TRBV15 to TRBJ2-2; 7 bases fit TRBD2. V lost 7 bases to trimming and J lost 2 bases; unmatched junction nucleotides: 4. This CDR3 has 14 residues. Germline V lookup: CDR1 LNHNV, CDR2 YYDKDF (reference sequence). DNA of the CDR3: TGTGCCACCAAGGGAGGGCCTAACACCGGGGAGCTGTTTTTT. Protein product: CATKGGPNTGELFF.

This clonotype was detected once. The V and J genes are TRBV30 and TRBJ1-2; D unclear. The CDR3 spans 13 residues. The V end lost 2 bases, the J end lost 8 bases, and 15 bases lay between the germline ends. The germline V gene encodes CDR1 GTSNPN and CDR2 SVGIG (reference sequence). The CDR3 sequence is CAWSSGPFGGYTF. The CDR3 nucleotides are TGTGCCTGGAGTTCCGGTCCCTTCGGGGGCTACACCTTC.

The rearrangement links TRBV7-9 to TRBJ2-5; possibly TRBD2 for D (6 bases). Germline loops: CDR1 SEHNR, CDR2 FQNEAQ (reference sequence). With 2 bases removed from V and 3 bases from J, the gap between germline ends came to 10 bases. This CDR3 is 14 amino acids long. The CDR3: CASSLRDSEETQYF. The CDR3 DNA is TGTGCCAGCAGCTTAAGGGACTCCGAAGAGACCCAGTACTTC.

J is TRBJ2-3 and V is TRBV2, with unresolved D. V shed 4 bases and J shed 3 bases, with 8 bases lying between them. In germline, CDR1 is SNHLY, CDR2 FYNNEI. The CDR3 is made up of 13 amino acids. The CDR3 region has the DNA TGTGCCAGCAGTGGGACCCTAACAGATACGCAGTATTTT. This codes for CASSGTLTDTQYF. Drawing the rest from reference TRBV2 and TRBJ2-3, the complete variable domain is EPEVTQTPSHQVTQMGQEVILRCVPISNHLYFYWYRQILGQKVEFLVSFYNNEISEKSEIFDDQFSVERPDGSNFTLKIRSTKLEDSAMYFCASSGTLTDTQYFGPGTRLTVL.

Only one count was recorded for this clonotype. The chain employs TRBV19 and TRBJ2-1; TRBD1 or TRBD2 may be the D gene (5 bases each). Germline V gene data show CDR1 as LNHDA and CDR2 as SQIVND (reference sequence). This CDR3 has 16 residues. V lost 1 base and J lost 6, with 16 bases in between. CDR3: CASSIGPGPVGNEQFF. The DNA for the CDR3 is TGTGCCAGTAGTATAGGACCGGGGCCAGTGGGCAATGAGCAGTTCTTC.

V and J are TRBV29-1 and TRBJ2-1; TRBD1 might be the D (5 bases). The germline V gene encodes CDR1 SQVTM and CDR2 ANQGSEA. The germline V and J ends were trimmed by 3 bases and 6 bases, with 18 bases remaining between them. The CDR3 length is 15 residues. The CDR3 sequence: CSVDARASPSNEQFF. CDR3 coding DNA: TGCAGCGTTGACGCCAGGGCGAGTCCCTCCAATGAGCAGTTCTTC.

The J gene is TRBJ2-3, the V gene TRBV6-4; TRBD1 agrees at 8 bases. Germline assignment: CDR1 MRHNA and CDR2 SNTAGT. The CDR3 is 13 residues long. V dropped 6 bases and J dropped 3; count of bases not matched to a gene: 2. The CDR3 reads CASRDRETDTQYF. The DNA of the CDR3 is TGTGCCAGCAGGGACAGGGAGACAGATACGCAGTATTTT.

The J gene is TRBJ2-6, the V gene TRBV7-2; D unresolved. Per the germline V gene, CDR1 is SGHTA and CDR2 is FQGNSA. The V end lost 11 bases, the J end lost 0 bases, and 17 bases lay between the germline ends. This CDR3 is built from 16 residues. In DNA form, the CDR3 reads TGTGCCCCAGAGTTCGTAAACTACTCTGGGGCCAACGTCCTGACTTTC. It specifies CAPEFVNYSGANVLTF.

The chain recombines TRBV15 with TRBJ2-7; 7 bases align to TRBD1. CDR3 length: 14 amino acids. The V segment lost 2 bases and the J segment 1 base; nucleotides outside the gene matches: 2. Germline lookup yields CDR1 LNHNV and CDR2 YYDKDF (reference sequence). This CDR3 is CATSRRQGSYEQYV. The DNA of the CDR3 is TGTGCCACCAGCAGACGACAGGGATCCTACGAGCAGTACGTC.

The chain combines TRBV2 with TRBJ2-1, with a weak D call TRBD2 (6 bases). Germline V lookup: CDR1 SNHLY, CDR2 FYNNEI. V gave up 6 bases and J gave up 8 bases, with 20 bases separating them. The CDR3 consists of 15 residues. CDR3 loop: CASRPDWGLSDEQFF. CDR3 sequence (DNA): TGTGCCAGCAGACCCGACTGGGGACTTAGCGATGAGCAGTTCTTC.

This clonotype was counted once. V usage is TRBV20-1 and J usage is TRBJ1-1; TRBD1 aligns across 9 bases. CDR1 and CDR2 (germline): DFQATT, SNEGSKA (reference sequence). The CDR3 is made up of 16 amino acids. The junction had 16 bases not matched to a gene; V was cut back by 6 bases and J by 5 bases. The CDR3 DNA reads as TGCAGTGCCCCGGACAGGGGCCACCCTGGGGTGACTGAAGCTTTCTTT. It codes for CSAPDRGHPGVTEAFF.

The V call is TRBV14, the J call TRBJ1-6; no definite D call. The CDR3 is 13 amino acids. Germline CDR1 SGHDN, CDR2 FVKESK. Trimming shortened V by 4 bases and J by 6 bases, and 7 bases separated the two germline ends. The CDR3 DNA reads as TGTGCCAGCAGCCCCTGGGGTAATTCACCCCTCCACTTT. It codes for CASSPWGNSPLHF. Filled out from reference TRBV14 and TRBJ1-6, the complete variable domain reads EAGVTQFPSHSVIEKGQTVTLRCDPISGHDNLYWYRRVMGKEIKFLLHFVKESKQDESGMPNNRFLAERTGGTYSTLKVQPAELEDSGVYFCASSPWGNSPLHFGNGTRLTVT.

This chain connects TRBV9 to TRBJ2-5; maybe TRBD2 (5 bases). The CDR3 consists of 14 residues. V gave up 0 bases and J gave up 5 bases, with 11 bases separating them. Germline V CDR1 and CDR2: SGDLS, YYNGEE. The CDR3, as DNA: TGTGCCAGCAGCGTAGGAAGCGGTGGGGAGACCCAGTACTTC. Protein sequence: CASSVGSGGETQYF.

The chain uses TRBV27 and TRBJ2-2; D remains ambiguous. The V and J ends lost 6 bases and 2 bases respectively, with 10 bases between them. The V gene's germline CDR1 is MNHEY and CDR2 SMNVEV (reference sequence). The CDR3 is made up of 14 amino acids. The CDR3 nucleotides are TGTGCCAGCAGGAAGTATATTAACACCGGGGAGCTGTTTTTT. It encodes CASRKYINTGELFF.

This clonotype showed up just once. The rearrangement uses TRBV7-2 and TRBJ1-1; tentative D call: TRBD1 (5 bases). V dropped 3 bases and J dropped 1 base, with 12 bases sitting between them. CDR3 length: 15 amino acids. The germline V gene encodes CDR1 SGHTA and CDR2 FQGNSA. CDR3 nucleotide sequence: TGTGCCAGCAGCTTCTGGGGCCCAGAGAACACTGAAGCTTTCTTT. The encoded protein is CASSFWGPENTEAFF.

The rearrangement uses TRBV5-4 and TRBJ2-3; the D gene is possibly TRBD2 (5 bases). The CDR3 length is 15 residues. V shed 6 bases and J shed 1 base, with 15 bases lying between them. Looked up from germline, CDR1 is SGHNT and CDR2 is YYREEE (reference sequence). The CDR3 spells CASNHAYGGTDTQYF. DNA for the CDR3: TGTGCCAGCAACCACGCCTACGGGGGCACAGATACGCAGTATTTT.

As DNA, the CDR3 is TGTGCCTGGAGTGCGGGGCTAGCTGGCGGGGAGCTGTTTTTT. Protein product: CAWSAGLAGGELFF. J is TRBJ2-2 and V is TRBV30; D possibly matches TRBD1 or TRBD2 (5 bases each). The CDR3 is 14 residues long. V lost 1 base and J lost 7, with 13 bases in between. CDR1 GTSNPN and CDR2 SVGIG come from the germline V gene (reference sequence).

The chain is built from TRBV15 and TRBJ1-2, with a possible D match to TRBD1 (5 bases). There are 18 residues in the CDR3. V was clipped by 0 bases and J by 6 bases, with 23 bases between them. The germline V gene encodes CDR1 LNHNV and CDR2 YYDKDF (reference sequence). The CDR3 DNA follows: TGTGCCACCAGCAGAGATAGGTCAGGGCGGATGTCGGTTGATGGCTACACCTTC. This encodes CATSRDRSGRMSVDGYTF.

In DNA, the CDR3 is TGCAGCGTTGAAGCTTCGGCTGGCTACACCTTC. This codes for CSVEASAGYTF. The V call is TRBV29-1, the J call TRBJ1-2; D not resolved. Germline lookup yields CDR1 SQVTM and CDR2 ANQGSEA. Trimming cost V 1 base and J 7 bases, with 7 bases left between them. This CDR3 spans 11 amino acids.